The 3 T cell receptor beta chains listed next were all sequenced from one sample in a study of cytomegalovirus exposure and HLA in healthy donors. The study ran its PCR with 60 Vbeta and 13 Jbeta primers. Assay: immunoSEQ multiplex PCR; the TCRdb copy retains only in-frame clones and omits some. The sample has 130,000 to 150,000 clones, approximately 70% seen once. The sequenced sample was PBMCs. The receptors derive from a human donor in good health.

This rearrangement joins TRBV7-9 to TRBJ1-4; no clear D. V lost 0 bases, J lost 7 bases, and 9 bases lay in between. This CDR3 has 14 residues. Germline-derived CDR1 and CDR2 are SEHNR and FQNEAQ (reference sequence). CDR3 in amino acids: CASSLAAGFEKLFF. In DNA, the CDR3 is TGTGCCAGCAGCTTAGCGGCCGGGTTTGAAAAACTGTTTTTT.

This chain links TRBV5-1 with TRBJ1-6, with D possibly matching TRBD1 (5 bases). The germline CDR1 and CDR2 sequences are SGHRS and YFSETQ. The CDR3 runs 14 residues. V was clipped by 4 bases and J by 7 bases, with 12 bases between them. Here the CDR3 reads CASSLGGWNSPLHF. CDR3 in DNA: TGCGCCAGCAGCCTCGGGGGGTGGAATTCACCCCTCCACTTT. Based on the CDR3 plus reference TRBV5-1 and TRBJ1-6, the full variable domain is KAGVTQTPRYLIKTRGQQVTLSCSPISGHRSVSWYQQTPGQGLQFLFEYFSETQRNKGNFPGRFSGRQFSNSRSEMNVSTLELGDSALYLCASSLGGWNSPLHFGNGTRLTVT.

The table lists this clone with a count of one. The CDR3 spells CASSSLVSSGNTIYF. CDR3 in DNA: TGTGCCAGCAGCTCCCTCGTGAGCTCTGGAAACACCATATATTTT. The J gene is TRBJ1-3, the V gene TRBV5-5; D gene ambiguous. V lost 3 bases to trimming and J lost 0 bases, with 10 bases between them. Germline assignment: CDR1 SGHKS and CDR2 YYEKEE (reference sequence). This CDR3 has 15 amino acids.